These 10 T cell receptor beta chains were all obtained from the same sample, sequenced in a study of T cell responses to AZD1222 COVID-19 vaccine. Generated by immunoSEQ multiplex PCR, the TCRdb table keeps only in-frame clones and is missing some. Here the sample spans about 110,000 clones, around 90% being singletons. The starting material was peripheral blood, obtained 28 days after the second AZD1222 dose. Receptors were obtained from an adult who received the AZD1222 COVID-19 vaccine.

The DNA for the CDR3 is TGCGCCAGCAGCCAACCCAGACAGGGCAGGAACACTGAAGCTTTCTTT. Its protein product is CASSQPRQGRNTEAFF. The chain is built from TRBV4-1 and TRBJ1-1; TRBD1 aligns across 7 bases. The length of the CDR3 is 16 residues. Germline-derived CDR1 and CDR2 are MGHRA and YSYEKL. The V segment lost 2 bases and the J segment 1 base; nucleotides outside the gene matches: 7.

V usage is TRBV27 and J usage is TRBJ1-6; 7 bases map to TRBD1. CDR3 length equals 13 residues. J was trimmed by 6 bases and V by 7 bases; bases with no gene match: 3. Per germline, CDR1 MNHEY and CDR2 SMNVEV (reference sequence). The CDR3 DNA reads TGTGCCAGCAATGACAGGGCTAATTCACCCCTCCACTTT. Residues: CASNDRANSPLHF.

Notes on this clone: Sequence at one end of the junction differs from germline and may be a read error. J is TRBJ2-1 and V is TRBV27; no definite D call. CDR3 length: 15 amino acids. CDR1 MNHEY and CDR2 SMNVEV come from the germline V gene (reference sequence). CDR3 nucleotides: TGTGCCAGCAGTTTATTGGTAGGCTCCTACAATGAACAGTTCTTC. Translation: CASSLLVGSYNEQFF.

The chain combines TRBV5-1 with TRBJ2-5, with 8 bases aligning to TRBD2. Germline V gives CDR1 SGHRS, CDR2 YFSETQ. This CDR3 region has 15 residues. The trim removed 0 bases at V and 5 bases at J, leaving 6 bases unmatched. CDR3 DNA: TGCGCCAGCAGCTTGGCGGGGACTAGGGATGAGACCCAGTACTTC. It is translated as CASSLAGTRDETQYF. Full variable domain (missing parts from reference TRBV5-1 and TRBJ2-5): KAGVTQTPRYLIKTRGQQVTLSCSPISGHRSVSWYQQTPGQGLQFLFEYFSETQRNKGNFPGRFSGRQFSNSRSEMNVSTLELGDSALYLCASSLAGTRDETQYFGPGTRLLVL.

The V call is TRBV5-1, the J call TRBJ1-1; no clear D gene. Germline CDR1 and CDR2: SGHRS and YFSETQ. The CDR3 extends over 15 amino acids. The ends were cut back, 1 base at V and 0 bases at J, with 10 bases in the middle. The chain's CDR3 is CASSLRGAVNTEAFF. CDR3 in DNA: TGCGCCAGCAGCTTGCGGGGAGCCGTGAACACTGAAGCTTTCTTT.

The chain has TRBV2 and TRBJ2-1; TRBD2 is a possible D gene (5 bases). V was trimmed by 7 bases and J by 6 bases, leaving 13 bases between them. CDR1 and CDR2 (germline): SNHLY, FYNNEI. The CDR3 length is 13 residues. The CDR3 DNA reads as TGTGCCAGCATCCCAGCCGGGGTCAATGAGCAGTTCTTC. Translating gives CASIPAGVNEQFF.

The J gene is TRBJ2-1, the V gene TRBV11-1; D gene ambiguous. CDR1 and CDR2 from the germline V gene are SGHAT and FQDESV (reference sequence). The CDR3 length is 15 residues. The germline V and J ends were trimmed by 3 bases and 4 bases, with 13 bases remaining between them. CDR3 in DNA: TGTGCCAGCAGCTTTCGTACTAACCAGTACAATGAGCAGTTCTTC. Its translation is CASSFRTNQYNEQFF. Full variable domain (rest looked up from reference TRBV11-1 and TRBJ2-1): EAEVAQSPRYKITEKSQAVAFWCDPISGHATLYWYRQILGQGPELLVQFQDESVVDDSQLPKDRFSAERLKGVDSTLKIQPAELGDSAMYLCASSFRTNQYNEQFFGPGTRLTVL.

This rearrangement joins TRBV27 to TRBJ1-2; 8 bases are shared with TRBD1. Germline V gene sequence: CDR1 MNHEY, CDR2 SMNVEV (reference sequence). The ends lost 5 bases at V and 4 bases at J; junction bases unmatched: 6. The CDR3 spans 14 residues. This CDR3 is CASSARGLGYGYTF. The CDR3 bases are TGTGCCAGCAGTGCCAGGGGGCTCGGCTATGGCTACACCTTC.

J is TRBJ1-3 and V is TRBV13; no definite D call. Trimming took 3 bases from V and 0 from J, leaving 15 bases between them. The CDR3 has 17 residues. The V gene's germline CDR1 is PRHDT and CDR2 FYEKMQ (reference sequence). The CDR3 spells CASSFYREADSGNTIYF. CDR3 DNA: TGTGCCAGCAGCTTCTATCGCGAGGCAGACTCTGGAAACACCATATATTTT.

This clone was seen only a few times. The V and J genes are TRBV27 and TRBJ1-2; TRBD1 aligns across 10 bases. CDR1 MNHEY and CDR2 SMNVEV come from the germline V gene (reference sequence). The CDR3 is made up of 15 amino acids. After removal of 6 bases from V and 7 bases from J, the junction contained 11 bases not matched to a gene. This chain's CDR3 is CASRERTGGEGGYTF. For the CDR3, the DNA is TGTGCCAGCAGAGAAAGGACAGGGGGAGAAGGTGGCTACACCTTC.